Described below is a single T cell receptor (beta chain) sequence and its context. Its antigen is unknown. Germline V lookup: CDR1 LGHNA, CDR2 YSLEER. Trimming left V 0 bases short and J 13 bases short, with 16 bases between. The CDR3 is 15 amino acids. This sample was taken from a study of Ad26.COV2.S vaccination and SARS-CoV-2 variants. The wider study: Ad26.COV2.S given intramuscularly, once or twice 56 days apart.

Treatment of the sample: some 20 received Ad26.COV2.S at low or high dose, single or two shots; several received placebo; per-sample allocation not given. Sampling was done on day 63 after the first vaccine or placebo injection. Its platform was an Ad26 vector, and its expressed antigen was Wuhan-strain SARS-CoV-2 spike. Study outcomes and limitations: Ad26.COV2.S recipients had broader spike-specific TCRs (P = 0.0014). Analytic work on TCR breadth and depth might have understated the full extent of total T cell responses.

TCRdb keeps only in-frame clones here, not all; method: immunoSEQ multiplex PCR. The profile covers 300,000 to 400,000 clones, with roughly 84% appearing a single time and less than 2% taken by the ten largest. The chain is built from TRBV4-3 and TRBJ1-6, with D hard to call. This specimen was peripheral blood, taken in a trial of Ad26.COV2.S vaccine versus placebo. This clonotype was obtained from a person between 18 and 65 years old who received the Ad26.COV2.S COVID-19 vaccine or a placebo. CDR3 nucleotide sequence: TGCGCCAGCAGCCAAGAATACGCCGGGAGTTCGCCCCTCCACTTT. Protein product: CASSQEYAGSSPLHF.